One sample yielded the 29 T cell receptor beta chains listed below, sequenced in a study of CD8 T cells in ankylosing spondylitis. One entry per CDR3 protein, called by TCRdb with MiXCR from the 5' RACE reads. Of around 390,000 distinct CDR3 sequences listed, approximately 20% were seen once; the top ten hold roughly a sixth. Whole-study results and caveats: Within ankylosing spondylitis blood, a TCR beta motif made up of seven to nine highly homologous variants appeared to be characteristic.

These TCRs are of unknown antigen specificity. The source material was blood, either unsorted or a sorted T cell fraction (not recorded which). The receptors were sampled from a male donor with ankylosing spondylitis.

The V call is TRBV28, the J call TRBJ2-7; D unresolved. V dropped 7 bases and J dropped 5 bases, with 9 bases sitting between them. The germline CDR1 and CDR2 sequences are MDHEN and SYDVKM. There are 11 residues in the CDR3. CDR3 sequence reads: CASNGDHEQYF. Written as DNA, the CDR3 is TGTGCCAGCAACGGCGACCACGAGCAGTACTTC.

This clonotype has more than one count but fewer than ten. The chain couples TRBV10-3 to TRBJ2-1; a possible D gene is TRBD1 (6 bases). Germline loops: CDR1 ENHRY, CDR2 SYGVKD. Trimming took 6 bases from V and 7 from J, leaving 16 bases between them. CDR3 length: 14 residues. CDR3 sequence: CAISRTAPENEQFF. The CDR3 nucleotides are TGTGCCATCAGCAGGACAGCCCCAGAAAATGAGCAGTTCTTC.

This clonotype has a count of ten or more. The chain has TRBV7-9 and TRBJ2-1; 9 bases align to TRBD1. Per the germline V gene, CDR1 is SEHNR and CDR2 is FQNEAQ (reference sequence). The CDR3 loop spans 16 amino acids. V lost 4 bases, J lost 10 bases, and 14 bases stayed unmatched. The CDR3 DNA reads TGTGCCAGCAGCTCCCCCGGGACAGGGTTAAATGAGGAGCAGTTCTTC. It codes for CASSSPGTGLNEEQFF.

The chain employs TRBV9 and TRBJ2-7; TRBD1 matches at 10 bases. V shed 4 bases, J shed 2 bases, and the junction held 9 bases outside the gene matches. The CDR3 loop spans 16 amino acids. Germline CDR1 reads SGDLS; CDR2 reads YYNGEE. The chain's CDR3 is CASSPRQGAQAYEQYF. Here the CDR3 DNA reads TGTGCCAGCAGCCCTCGACAGGGGGCACAGGCCTACGAGCAGTACTTC.

V and J are TRBV5-6 and TRBJ2-7; possibly TRBD2 for D (5 bases). Germline lookup yields CDR1 SGHDT and CDR2 YYEEEE. V lost 4 bases to trimming and J lost 6 bases, with 17 bases between them. The CDR3 is 14 residues long. The CDR3 here is CASSRKLRESEQYF. CDR3 nucleotide sequence: TGTGCCAGCAGCCGAAAGCTAAGGGAGTCCGAGCAGTACTTC.

The chain recombines TRBV5-6 with TRBJ2-3; D might be TRBD2 (6 bases). The ends were cut back, 2 bases at V and 2 bases at J, with 12 bases in the middle. This CDR3 spans 15 amino acids. Germline V CDR1 and CDR2: SGHDT, YYEEEE. CDR3 nucleotides: TGTGCCAGCAGCTTAGTGCGGGGCTACACAGATACGCAGTATTTT. The encoded protein is CASSLVRGYTDTQYF.

The V and J genes are TRBV6-5 and TRBJ2-7; 10 bases map to TRBD2. The CDR3 is 15 amino acids. Germline CDR1 and CDR2: MNHEY and SVGAGI. J was trimmed by 4 bases and V by 2 bases; bases with no gene match: 5. CDR3 bases: TGTGCCAGCAGTTACGGAAGACTAGCGGGTTACGAGCAGTACTTC. Translated: CASSYGRLAGYEQYF.

This clonotype was observed a few times. CDR3 DNA sequence: TGCAGTGCTCCCACGGGCGGCCGGGGGAATGAGCAGTTCTTC. Amino acids: CSAPTGGRGNEQFF. The chain carries TRBV20-1 and TRBJ2-1; tentative D call: TRBD2 (6 bases). Trimming left V 5 bases short and J 7 bases short, with 18 bases between. CDR1 is DFQATT, CDR2 SNEGSKA, per germline (reference sequence). There are 14 residues in the CDR3.

In its sample, this clonotype was seen many times. This chain joins TRBV12-3 or TRBV12-4 and TRBJ2-7; 14 nucleotides agree with TRBD2. V dropped 3 bases and J dropped 6; count of bases not matched to a gene: 1. The length of the CDR3 is 14 residues. In nucleotides, the CDR3 is TGTGCCAGCAGTTTGGGACTAGCGGGAGTCGAGCAGTACTTC. Amino acid sequence: CASSLGLAGVEQYF.

V and J are TRBV7-8 and TRBJ2-7; the match to TRBD1 covers 7 bases. The CDR3 extends over 15 amino acids. CDR1 SGHVS and CDR2 FQNEAQ come from the germline V gene. V shed 6 bases, J shed 4 bases, and the junction held 12 bases outside the gene matches. The CDR3 region has the DNA TGTGCCAGCAGTCGCTCCACAGGGGCCGAGTACGAGCAGTACTTC. Its protein product is CASSRSTGAEYEQYF.

The J gene is TRBJ2-3, the V gene TRBV7-6, with 9 bases lining up with TRBD2. The CDR3 has 16 amino acids. V trimming: 1 base; J trimming: 10 bases; junction bases outside the gene matches: 12. CDR1 is SGHVS, CDR2 FNYEAQ, per germline. CDR3 nucleotides: TGTGCCAGCAGCTTAGTTGGTAGCGGGAGCCTTGATTCGCAGTATTTT. It specifies CASSLVGSGSLDSQYF.

The genes are TRBV15 and TRBJ1-1; perhaps TRBD1 as D (5 bases). The CDR3 contains 13 residues. From germline, CDR1 is LNHNV and CDR2 YYDKDF (reference sequence). Trimming stripped 6 bases from V and 3 bases from J, with 11 bases between. The CDR3 DNA sequence: TGTGCCACCAGTTTCCTAGGGGACACTGAAGCTTTCTTT. This sequence encodes CATSFLGDTEAFF.

This clonotype has a count of ten or more. V usage is TRBV5-6 and J usage is TRBJ2-7; 7 bases line up with TRBD1. Per the germline V gene, CDR1 is SGHDT and CDR2 is YYEEEE. This CDR3 spans 14 amino acids. V lost 7 bases, J lost 6 bases, and 13 bases stayed unmatched. The chain's CDR3 is CASFGEDRAGEQYF. The CDR3 nucleotides are TGTGCCAGCTTCGGGGAAGACAGGGCGGGCGAGCAGTACTTC.

This clonotype has more than one count but fewer than ten. The genes are TRBV5-1 and TRBJ2-1, with 9 bases matching TRBD2. In germline, CDR1 is SGHRS, CDR2 YFSETQ. Trimming took 5 bases from V and 7 from J; bases not matched to a gene: 10. The CDR3 runs 15 residues. The CDR3 coding sequence is TGCGCCAGCAGTCCCCCTAGCGGGATCGGGAATGAGCAGTTCTTC. Protein product: CASSPPSGIGNEQFF.

The V and J genes are TRBV7-6 and TRBJ1-6, with D possibly matching TRBD1 (6 bases). Germline assignment: CDR1 SGHVS and CDR2 FNYEAQ. Between the trimmed V and J ends, which lost 1 base and 7 bases, there was a span of 20 bases. CDR3 size: 18 residues. The CDR3 spells CASSLVGPEGEINSPLHF. The DNA of the CDR3 is TGTGCCAGCAGCTTAGTCGGGCCAGAGGGGGAGATAAATTCACCCCTCCACTTT.

The genes are TRBV7-9 and TRBJ1-1; weak D call: TRBD1 (6 bases). The germline gives CDR1 SEHNR, CDR2 FQNEAQ (reference sequence). The germline V and J ends were trimmed by 2 bases and 5 bases, with 9 bases remaining between them. The CDR3 has 13 amino acids. In nucleotides, the CDR3 is TGTGCCAGCAGCTTAACAGGGATGACTGAAGCTTTCTTT. Protein product: CASSLTGMTEAFF.

The chain employs TRBV21-1 and TRBJ2-5; TRBD1 is taken as the D call from the table, unchecked against the DNA. TRBV21-1 is shown as a pseudogene. This CDR3 has 18 residues. In DNA form, the CDR3 reads TGTGCCAGCAGCAAACCAACATCGACCGGGACAGGGGACGAGACCCAGTACTTC. Residues: CASSKPTSTGTGDETQYF.

The sample holds a few counts of this clonotype. As DNA, the CDR3 is TGCGCCAGTTCCGGGACAGGGCATGAAAAACTGTTTTTT. As protein: CASSGTGHEKLFF. This chain connects TRBV5-1 to TRBJ1-4; 9 nucleotides match TRBD1. The CDR3 loop spans 13 amino acids. The germline CDR1 and CDR2 sequences are SGHRS and YFSETQ. With 8 bases clipped from V and 6 bases from J, the junction kept 5 bases outside the gene matches.

Comments on this clonotype: A read error is possible here, since a much larger clone lies one base away. The conserved closing phenylalanine or tryptophan is absent in this CDR3, likely reflecting a read error. This sequence joins TRBV20-1 and TRBJ2-4, with 10 bases identical to TRBD2. This CDR3 contains 15 residues. Germline values: CDR1 DFQATT, CDR2 SNEGSKA (reference sequence). V gave up 5 bases and J gave up 3 bases; unmatched junction bases: 7. CDR3 amino acids: CSAVSSGSLKNIQYL. The CDR3 nucleotides are TGCAGTGCTGTCTCTAGCGGGAGTCTCAAAAACATTCAGTACCTC.

This clonotype was counted at least ten times. This chain uses TRBV6-2 or TRBV6-3 with TRBJ2-6; D is unclear. The CDR3 is 13 residues long. In germline, CDR1 is MNHEY, CDR2 SVGEGT. The V end was cut by 7 bases, the J end by 0 bases, with 4 bases between. The CDR3 DNA is TGTGCCAGCACCTACTCTGGGGCCAACGTCCTGACTTTC. Translation: CASTYSGANVLTF.

This chain uses TRBV9 with TRBJ2-7; a weak D match, TRBD2 (7 bases). Trimming removed 3 bases at V and 4 bases at J, with 20 bases between. Germline CDR1 and CDR2: SGDLS and YYNGEE. This CDR3 has 16 amino acids. The CDR3 reads CASSGGTSSGQYEQYF. CDR3 sequence (DNA): TGTGCCAGCAGCGGGGGGACGTCTAGCGGACAGTACGAGCAGTACTTC.

This clonotype was detected only a few times. The chain has TRBV2 and TRBJ2-7, with no clear D. This CDR3 is 15 amino acids long. Trimming took off 1 base at V and 6 bases at J, with 16 bases between the two ends. CDR1 and CDR2 (germline): SNHLY, FYNNEI. Here the CDR3 DNA reads TGTGCCAGCAGTGAAGGGTTCAGCAACCTACGCGAGCAGTACTTC. This gives the protein CASSEGFSNLREQYF.

This clonotype was detected a few times. The gene calls are TRBV5-1 and TRBJ1-2, with no clear D. The germline CDR1 and CDR2 sequences are SGHRS and YFSETQ. The V and J ends lost 4 bases and 4 bases respectively, with 11 bases between them. This CDR3 spans 13 amino acids. The CDR3 region has the DNA TGCGCCAGCAGCCCGGGTGGCACCTATGGCTACACCTTC. Protein: CASSPGGTYGYTF. The whole variable domain, filled in from reference TRBV5-1 and TRBJ1-2, reads KAGVTQTPRYLIKTRGQQVTLSCSPISGHRSVSWYQQTPGQGLQFLFEYFSETQRNKGNFPGRFSGRQFSNSRSEMNVSTLELGDSALYLCASSPGGTYGYTFGSGTRLTVV.

The J gene is TRBJ2-7, the V gene TRBV4-3; no definite D call. Germline CDR1 and CDR2: LGHNA and YSLEER. This CDR3 region has 13 residues. Trimming took 0 bases from V and 5 from J, leaving 8 bases between them. The CDR3 spells CASSQDLLDEQYF. CDR3 DNA sequence: TGCGCCAGCAGCCAAGATCTATTGGACGAGCAGTACTTC.

The chain joins TRBV7-2 to TRBJ2-1; a weak D match, TRBD1 (5 bases). Per germline, CDR1 SGHTA and CDR2 FQGNSA. V lost 1 base and J lost 2, with 9 bases in between. The CDR3 consists of 15 residues. For the CDR3, the DNA is TGTGCCAGCAGCTTAGGGGGCACCCCCTACAATGAGCAGTTCTTC. As protein: CASSLGGTPYNEQFF.

V is TRBV7-8 and J is TRBJ2-1, with TRBD2 identical over 7 bases. CDR3 length: 19 residues. V lost 6 bases and J lost 4; bases outside the gene matches: 21. The germline V gene encodes CDR1 SGHVS and CDR2 FQNEAQ. In DNA form, the CDR3 reads TGTGCCAGCAGGAAAACCCCGGGGGGAGGAGGGGCCGTTTACAATGAGCAGTTCTTC. Residues: CASRKTPGGGGAVYNEQFF.

The rearrangement links TRBV20-1 to TRBJ2-1; tentative D call: TRBD2 (5 bases). Germline CDR1 DFQATT, CDR2 SNEGSKA (reference sequence). The CDR3 length is 16 residues. Trimming shortened V by 0 bases and J by 4 bases, and 16 bases separated the two germline ends. CDR3 sequence: CSARDFQRLPYNEQFF. In DNA form, the CDR3 reads TGCAGTGCTAGAGATTTTCAGCGGCTACCGTACAATGAGCAGTTCTTC.

This clonotype was counted only a few times. J is TRBJ1-3 and V is TRBV7-2; D not certain. Germline V lookup: CDR1 SGHTA, CDR2 FQGNSA. This CDR3 comprises 13 residues. Trimming shortened V by 5 bases and J by 7 bases, and 12 bases separated the two germline ends. The chain's CDR3 is CASSPWWENTIYF. DNA for the CDR3: TGTGCCAGCAGCCCCTGGTGGGAGAACACCATATATTTT. The entire variable domain, with the rest obtained from reference TRBV7-2 and TRBJ1-3, is as follows: GAGVSQSPSNKVTEKGKDVELRCDPISGHTALYWYRQSLGQGLEFLIYFQGNSAPDKSGLPSDRFSAERTGGSVSTLTIQRTQQEDSAVYLCASSPWWENTIYFGEGSWLTVV.

The sample holds a few counts of this clonotype. The V call is TRBV18, the J call TRBJ2-7; 10 bases are shared with TRBD2. The germline gives CDR1 KGHSH, CDR2 LQKENI. The CDR3 is 14 residues long. V shed 4 bases, J shed 3 bases, and the junction held 3 bases outside the gene matches. The DNA for the CDR3 is TGTGCCAGCTCACGGACTAGCGGACTCTACGAGCAGTACTTC. This gives the protein CASSRTSGLYEQYF.